This T cell receptor (beta chain) was sequenced in a study of blood T cell repertoires in COVID-19. Germline CDR1 WSHSY, CDR2 SAAADI. This CDR3 region has 12 residues. Deletions cut 6 bases from V and 10 bases from J, with 10 bases between. Produced via immunoSEQ multiplex PCR; TCRdb's table is partial and in-frame only. Seen here are 250,000 to 300,000 clones, 86% observed once, and the top ten hold 9.5% to 15%. Seattle patient enrollment occurred during active infection, with longitudinal follow-up thereafter. The sequence derives from a woman under 40 with COVID-19, enrolled during active disease. J is TRBJ1-6 and V is TRBV10-2, with no clear D. Sequencing was carried out using peripheral blood. This CDR3 is CASSGEGSPLHF. The CDR3 region has the DNA TGCGCCAGCAGCGGGGAGGGATCACCCCTCCACTTT.